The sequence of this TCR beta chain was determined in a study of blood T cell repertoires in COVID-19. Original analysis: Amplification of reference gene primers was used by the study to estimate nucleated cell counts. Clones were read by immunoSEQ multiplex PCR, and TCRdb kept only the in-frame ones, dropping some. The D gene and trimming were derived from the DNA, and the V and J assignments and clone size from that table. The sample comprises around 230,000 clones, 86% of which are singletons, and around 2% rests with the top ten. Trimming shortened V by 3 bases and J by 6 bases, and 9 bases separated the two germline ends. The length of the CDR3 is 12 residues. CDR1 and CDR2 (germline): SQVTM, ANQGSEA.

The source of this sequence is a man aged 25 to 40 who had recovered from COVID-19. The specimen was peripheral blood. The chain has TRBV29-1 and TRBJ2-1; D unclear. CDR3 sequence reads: CSVDPRTNEQFF. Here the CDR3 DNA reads TGCAGCGTTGATCCCAGAACCAATGAGCAGTTCTTC.